Listed below are T cell receptor beta chains from one sample, sequenced in a study of blood T cell repertoires in COVID-19. The method was immunoSEQ multiplex PCR; TCRdb's version includes in-frame clones alone and lacks a portion of them. The sample comprises about 370,000 clones, 70% to 90% of which are singletons, and 3% rests with the top ten. What was sequenced was peripheral blood. Receptors originate from a woman in her 30s with COVID-19, enrolled during active disease. Each CDR3 is given without its conserved first and last residue.

V gene: TRBV10-2; J gene: TRBJ2-7; CDR3 protein: ATLRGGGAYEQY
V gene: TRBV19; J gene: TRBJ1-2; CDR3 protein: ASSMYGQENYGYT
V gene: TRBV7-8; J gene: TRBJ1-6; CDR3 protein: ASSSRTGSNSPLH
V gene: TRBV7-8; J gene: TRBJ2-1; CDR3 protein: ASSLARGGGLLNEQF
V gene: TRBV19; J gene: TRBJ1-1; CDR3 protein: ASSMQGLNTEAF
V gene: TRBV18; J gene: TRBJ1-1; CDR3 protein: ASSYEGLWRAF
V gene: TRBV9; J gene: TRBJ2-1; CDR3 protein: ASSVEGGINNEQF
V gene: TRBV7-8; J gene: TRBJ2-5; CDR3 protein: ASSLMGQRQETQY
V gene: TRBV19; J gene: TRBJ1-5; CDR3 protein: ASRQGFQPQH
V gene: TRBV14; J gene: TRBJ2-1; CDR3 protein: ASSLGLAGGNEQF
V gene: TRBV7-6; J gene: TRBJ2-7; CDR3 protein: ASSRTEAYEQY
V gene: TRBV7-2; J gene: TRBJ2-3; CDR3 protein: ASSLVASATDTQY
V gene: TRBV2; J gene: TRBJ1-1; CDR3 protein: ASSAEEGYTEAF
V gene: TRBV4-1; J gene: TRBJ1-3; CDR3 protein: ASSQDWSRGLISGGNTIY
V gene: TRBV9; J gene: TRBJ2-2; CDR3 protein: ASSVGDRGLQRNTGELF
V gene: TRBV29-1; J gene: TRBJ1-1; CDR3 protein: SVDSDTEAF
V gene: TRBV5-1; J gene: TRBJ1-5; CDR3 protein: ASSVDRGLDQPQH
V gene: TRBV19; J gene: TRBJ1-1; CDR3 protein: ASSLSGTGNTEAF
V gene: TRBV6-1; J gene: TRBJ2-2; CDR3 protein: ASSEFGGSRELF
V gene: TRBV11-2; J gene: TRBJ2-5; CDR3 protein: ASSLSGRGVRETQY
V gene: TRBV4-3; J gene: TRBJ2-5; CDR3 protein: ASSQDGGGLGETQY
V gene: TRBV5-6; J gene: TRBJ1-6; CDR3 protein: ASSLGGPGRDSPLH
V gene: TRBV19; J gene: TRBJ2-5; CDR3 protein: ASSASGGTQETQY
V gene: TRBV13; J gene: TRBJ1-2; CDR3 protein: ASSNEPGQGVNYGYT
V gene: TRBV29-1; J gene: TRBJ2-7; CDR3 protein: SAAWNRRFHEQY
V gene: TRBV4-3; J gene: TRBJ2-1; CDR3 protein: ASSQARAGGPDEQF
V gene: TRBV7-9; J gene: TRBJ1-3; CDR3 protein: ASSLGDRGNTIY
V gene: TRBV6-5; J gene: TRBJ1-2; CDR3 protein: ASSVFSGGNYGYT
V gene: TRBV19; J gene: TRBJ1-5; CDR3 protein: ASSARRGPNQPQH
V gene: TRBV21-1; J gene: TRBJ1-1; CDR3 protein: ASSNPGHQVKTEAF
V gene: TRBV5-8; J gene: TRBJ2-1; CDR3 protein: ASSLSDLDLGPYNEQF
V gene: TRBV21-1; J gene: TRBJ1-6; CDR3 protein: ASSKVGRFGRASGSDLYNSPLH